The clone carrying this T cell receptor beta chain was found many times. Antigen specificity is unknown. The sample comes from a study of CD8 T cells in ankylosing spondylitis. Libraries of TCR beta came from quantitative 5'-RACE with molecular barcodes. TCRdb re-called the 5' RACE reads through MiXCR, storing one row per CDR3 protein. Of 200,000 to 250,000 distinct CDR3 sequences in the sample, about 10% were seen once. Study-wide findings and caveats: One TCR beta motif, made up of 7 or 8 highly homologous variants, appeared characteristic of ankylosing spondylitis blood. CD8+ disease-linked clones were present at relatively low frequencies in blood.

There are 14 residues in the CDR3. In germline, CDR1 is DFQATT, CDR2 SNEGSKA (reference sequence). V dropped 3 bases and J dropped 3; count of bases not matched to a gene: 3. The TCR originated in a male donor with ankylosing spondylitis or in good health (not recorded which). What was sequenced was blood, either unsorted or a sorted T cell fraction (not recorded which). The chain links TRBV20-1 to TRBJ2-7; 12 bases are shared with TRBD1. The CDR3: CSASGDRGLYEQYF. The CDR3 nucleotides are TGCAGTGCTAGTGGGGACAGGGGGCTCTACGAGCAGTACTTC.